The 6 T cell receptor beta chains below all came from one sample that was sequenced in a study of blood T cell repertoires in COVID-19 (dated by TCRdb to 2020 to 2021). Library prep was done by the immunoSEQ multiplex PCR assay. Imported from immuneACCESS, the table was reduced by TCRdb to in-frame sequences with V and J called. These copies leave out some clones; in studies compared against another copy, an unresolved V gene accounts for under half, and the cause of the remainder is not known. Within this sample are around 60,000 clones, with approximately 92% of them counted one time only. The ten largest clones capture about 4.5% of the sample. Source material: peripheral blood. The receptors here all came from a man in his forties or fifties with active COVID-19.

V gene TRBV7-9 combines with J gene TRBJ2-2; D gene unclear. CDR1 and CDR2 from the germline V gene are SEHNR and FQNEAQ (reference sequence). CDR3 length: 14 amino acids. Trimming cost V 4 bases and J 4 bases, with 10 bases left between them. The CDR3 sequence: CASSSGTGTGELFF. In DNA, the CDR3 is TGTGCCAGCAGCTCGGGTACTGGCACCGGGGAGCTGTTTTTT. Using reference TRBV7-9 and TRBJ2-2 for the parts outside the CDR3, the full variable domain is DTGVSQNPRHKITKRGQNVTFRCDPISEHNRLYWYRQTLGQGPEFLTYFQNEAQLEKSRLLSDRFSAERPKGSFSTLEIQRTEQGDSAMYLCASSSGTGTGELFFGEGSRLTVL.

The V and J genes are TRBV20-1 and TRBJ1-6, with 8 nucleotides matching TRBD1. CDR3 size: 16 residues. Germline values: CDR1 DFQATT, CDR2 SNEGSKA (reference sequence). The V gene end was trimmed by 3 bases and the J gene end by 3 bases; junction bases not matched to a gene: 7. The CDR3 DNA sequence: TGCAGTGCTAGTGGGAGGGGACAGGACTATAATTCACCCCTCCACTTT. Translated, it gives CSASGRGQDYNSPLHF.

The chain joins TRBV4-2 to TRBJ1-5; D is ambiguous. V was pared by 0 bases and J by 5 bases, with 11 bases between. The germline CDR1 and CDR2 sequences are LGHNA and YNFKEQ. The CDR3 consists of 15 residues. The CDR3 DNA follows: TGTGCCAGCAGCCAAGATTCAGGCAGATATCAGCCCCAGCATTTT. Translating gives CASSQDSGRYQPQHF.

This chain links TRBV6-1 with TRBJ2-4; 8 bases line up with TRBD2. V dropped 2 bases and J dropped 15; count of bases not matched to a gene: 3. Germline V gene data show CDR1 as MNHNS and CDR2 as SASEGT. This CDR3 has 11 residues. CDR3 DNA: TGTGCCAGCAGTGAATTTAGCGGGGCGTACTTC. This translates into CASSEFSGAYF.

This clone appeared a few times. The chain combines TRBV5-1 with TRBJ1-2; TRBD1 matches at 7 bases. CDR1 and CDR2 from the germline V gene are SGHRS and YFSETQ. The ends lost 5 bases at V and 7 bases at J; junction bases unmatched: 8. This CDR3 has 13 amino acids. CDR3 sequence: CASRDRLGSGYTF. CDR3 coding DNA: TGCGCCAGCAGGGACAGGTTGGGTAGTGGCTACACCTTC.

The rearrangement joins TRBV5-4 to TRBJ2-3; TRBD2 is a possible D gene (5 bases). Germline V gene sequence: CDR1 SGHNT, CDR2 YYREEE (reference sequence). CDR3 size: 13 residues. V lost 4 bases, J lost 3 bases, and 9 bases lay in between. CDR3 sequence: CASSRTRTDTQYF. The CDR3, as DNA: TGTGCCAGCAGCAGAACTAGAACAGATACGCAGTATTTT. Full variable domain (outside the CDR3, taken from reference TRBV5-4 and TRBJ2-3): ETGVTQSPTHLIKTRGQQVTLRCSSQSGHNTVSWYQQALGQGPQFIFQYYREEENGRGNFPPRFSGLQFPNYSSELNVNALELDDSALYLCASSRTRTDTQYFGPGTRLTVL.